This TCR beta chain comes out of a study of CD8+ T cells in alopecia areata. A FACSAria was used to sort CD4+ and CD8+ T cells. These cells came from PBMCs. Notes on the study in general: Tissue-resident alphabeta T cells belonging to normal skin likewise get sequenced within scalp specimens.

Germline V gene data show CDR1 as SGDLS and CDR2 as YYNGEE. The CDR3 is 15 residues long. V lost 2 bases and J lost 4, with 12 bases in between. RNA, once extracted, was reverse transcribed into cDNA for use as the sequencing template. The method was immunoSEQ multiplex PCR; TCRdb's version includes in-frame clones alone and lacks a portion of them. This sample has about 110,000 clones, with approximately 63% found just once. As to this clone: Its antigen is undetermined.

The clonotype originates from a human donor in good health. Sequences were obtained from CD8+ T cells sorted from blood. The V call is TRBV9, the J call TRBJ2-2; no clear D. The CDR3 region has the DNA TGTGCCAGCAGCGTGTCTGCATCCGGCACCGGGGAGCTGTTTTTT. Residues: CASSVSASGTGELFF.